This T cell receptor (beta chain) is from a study of blood T cell repertoires in COVID-19. About the research overall: Both acute and convalescent COVID-19 samples were obtained from the United States, Italy and Spain. T cells, B-cell-depleted T cells, or PBMCs supplied cDNA or gDNA.

Trimming removed 2 bases at V and 8 bases at J, with 10 bases between. This CDR3 spans 12 amino acids. Germline V lookup: CDR1 SGHRS, CDR2 YFSETQ. In the original analysis: The assay estimated nucleated cells by amplifying reference gene primers. Assay: immunoSEQ multiplex PCR; the TCRdb copy retains only in-frame clones and omits some. V and J calls and clone size come straight from that table; D and trimming were deduced from the DNA. The table includes about 120,000 clones, approximately 90% detected once. This clonotype originated in a middle-aged man with acute or convalescent COVID-19. The genes are TRBV5-1 and TRBJ1-1, with D possibly matching TRBD1 (5 bases). The specimen sequenced was peripheral blood. CDR3 nucleotide sequence: TGCGCCAGCAGCTTACAAGGGGTAGAAGCTTTCTTT. Protein sequence: CASSLQGVEAFF.